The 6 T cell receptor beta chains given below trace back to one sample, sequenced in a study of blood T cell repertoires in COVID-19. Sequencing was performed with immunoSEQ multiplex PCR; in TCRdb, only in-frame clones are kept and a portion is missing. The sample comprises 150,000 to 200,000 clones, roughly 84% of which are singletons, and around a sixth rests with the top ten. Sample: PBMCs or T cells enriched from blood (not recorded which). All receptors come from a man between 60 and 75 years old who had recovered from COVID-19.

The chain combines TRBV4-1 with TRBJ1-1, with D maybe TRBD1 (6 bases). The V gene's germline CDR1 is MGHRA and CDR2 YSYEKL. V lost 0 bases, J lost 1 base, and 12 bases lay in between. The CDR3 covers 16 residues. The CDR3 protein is CASSQDRHRANTEAFF. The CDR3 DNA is TGCGCCAGCAGCCAAGATAGGCACAGGGCGAACACTGAAGCTTTCTTT.

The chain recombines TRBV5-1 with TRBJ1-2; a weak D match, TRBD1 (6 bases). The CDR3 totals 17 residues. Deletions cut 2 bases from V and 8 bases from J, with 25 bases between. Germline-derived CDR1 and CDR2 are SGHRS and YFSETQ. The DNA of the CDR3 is TGCGCCAGCAGCTTCGTAGGCAGGGGTACGATTGTTCGGGGCTACACCTTC. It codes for CASSFVGRGTIVRGYTF.

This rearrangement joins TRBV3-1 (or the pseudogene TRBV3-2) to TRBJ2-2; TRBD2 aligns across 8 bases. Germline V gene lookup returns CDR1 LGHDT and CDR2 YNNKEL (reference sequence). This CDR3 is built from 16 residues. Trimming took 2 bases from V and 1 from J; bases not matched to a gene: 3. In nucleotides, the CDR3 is TGTGCCAGCAGCCAACGCGGGGGGCAGAACACCGGGGAGCTGTTTTTT. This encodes CASSQRGGQNTGELFF.

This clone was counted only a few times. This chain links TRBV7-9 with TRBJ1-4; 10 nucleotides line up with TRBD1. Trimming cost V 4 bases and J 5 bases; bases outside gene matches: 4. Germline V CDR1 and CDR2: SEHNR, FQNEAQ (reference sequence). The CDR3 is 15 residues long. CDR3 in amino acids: CASSSPGQGNEKLFF. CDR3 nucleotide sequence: TGTGCCAGCAGCTCTCCGGGACAGGGGAATGAAAAACTGTTTTTT.

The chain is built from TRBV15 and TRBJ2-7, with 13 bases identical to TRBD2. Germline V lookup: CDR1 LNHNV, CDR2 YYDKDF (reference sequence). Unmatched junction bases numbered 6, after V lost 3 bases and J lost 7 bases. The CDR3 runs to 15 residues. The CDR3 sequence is CATSSGTSGMEEQYF. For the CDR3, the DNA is TGTGCCACCAGCAGTGGGACTAGCGGGATGGAGGAGCAGTACTTC.

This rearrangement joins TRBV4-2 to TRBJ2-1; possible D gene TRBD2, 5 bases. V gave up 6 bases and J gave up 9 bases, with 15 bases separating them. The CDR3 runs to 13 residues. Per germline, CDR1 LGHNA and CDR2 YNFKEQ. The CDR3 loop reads CASSLLGGVEQFF. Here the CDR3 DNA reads TGTGCCAGCAGTCTACTAGGAGGAGTTGAGCAGTTCTTC.